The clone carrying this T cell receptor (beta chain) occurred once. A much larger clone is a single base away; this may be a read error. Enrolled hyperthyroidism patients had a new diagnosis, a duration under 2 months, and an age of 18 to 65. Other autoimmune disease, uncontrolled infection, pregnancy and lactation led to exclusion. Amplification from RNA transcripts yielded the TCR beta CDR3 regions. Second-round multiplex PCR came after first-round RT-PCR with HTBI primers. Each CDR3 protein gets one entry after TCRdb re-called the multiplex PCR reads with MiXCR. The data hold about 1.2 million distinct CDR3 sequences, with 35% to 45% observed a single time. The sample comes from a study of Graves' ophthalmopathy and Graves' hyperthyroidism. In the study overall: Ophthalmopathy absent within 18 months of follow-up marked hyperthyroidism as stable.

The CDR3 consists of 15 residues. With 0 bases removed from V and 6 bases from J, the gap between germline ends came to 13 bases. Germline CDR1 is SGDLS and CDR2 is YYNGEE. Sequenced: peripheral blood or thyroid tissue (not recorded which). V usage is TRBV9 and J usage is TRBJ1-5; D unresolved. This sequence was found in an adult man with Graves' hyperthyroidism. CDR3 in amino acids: CASSVGSSVGQPQHF. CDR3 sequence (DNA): TGTGCCAGCAGCGTAGGGAGCTCCGTGGGTCAGCCCCAGCATTTT.